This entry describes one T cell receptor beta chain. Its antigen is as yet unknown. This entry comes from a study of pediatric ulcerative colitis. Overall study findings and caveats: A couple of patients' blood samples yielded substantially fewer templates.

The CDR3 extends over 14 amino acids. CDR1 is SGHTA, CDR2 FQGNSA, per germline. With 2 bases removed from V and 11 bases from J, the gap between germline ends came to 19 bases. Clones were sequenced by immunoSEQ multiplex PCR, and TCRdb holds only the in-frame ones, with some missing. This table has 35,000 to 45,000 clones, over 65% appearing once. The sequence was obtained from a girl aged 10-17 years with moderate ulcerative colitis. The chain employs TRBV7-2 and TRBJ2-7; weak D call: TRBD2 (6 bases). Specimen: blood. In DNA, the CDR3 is TGTGCCAGCAGCTTATTGTGGCACCGGGACTTCGAGTACTTC. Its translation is CASSLLWHRDFEYF.